The 14 T cell receptor beta chains below come from one sample, sequenced in a study of cytomegalovirus exposure and HLA in healthy donors. Libraries were prepared by immunoSEQ multiplex PCR; TCRdb keeps only in-frame clonotypes and omits some of them. The profile shows about 180,000 clones, about 86% of them singletons. Sequences were obtained from PBMCs. The receptors come from a woman in her 30s in good health and CMV-seronegative.

The chain recombines TRBV10-3 with TRBJ1-2; weak D call: TRBD1 (5 bases). Trimming left V 0 bases short and J 4 bases short, with 9 bases between. The CDR3 is made up of 14 amino acids. The germline CDR1 and CDR2 sequences are ENHRY and SYGVKD. CDR3 protein: CAISESRGSYGYTF. The CDR3 nucleotides are TGTGCCATCAGTGAGTCTCGGGGGTCCTATGGCTACACCTTC.

The rearrangement links TRBV10-1 to TRBJ2-3; TRBD2 matches at 8 bases. Unmatched junction bases numbered 4, after V lost 5 bases and J lost 0 bases. The CDR3 length is 15 residues. In germline, CDR1 is WNHNN, CDR2 SYGVQD (reference sequence). The CDR3 nucleotides are TGCGCCAGCAGTCTACTAGCGGAGAGCACAGATACGCAGTATTTT. The encoded protein is CASSLLAESTDTQYF.

In DNA, the CDR3 is TGTGCCTGGACCGGGACAGGGGGCACAGATACGCAGTATTTT. This encodes CAWTGTGGTDTQYF. The J gene is TRBJ2-3, the V gene TRBV30; 10 positions agree with TRBD1. Germline V gene sequence: CDR1 GTSNPN, CDR2 SVGIG (reference sequence). With V trimmed by 4 bases and J by 1 base, 2 bases remained unmatched. The length of the CDR3 is 14 residues. Full variable domain (rest looked up from reference TRBV30 and TRBJ2-3): SQTIHQWPATLVQPVGSPLSLECTVEGTSNPNLYWYRQAAGRGLQLLFYSVGIGQISSEVPQNLSASRPQDRQFILSSKKLLLSDSGFYLCAWTGTGGTDTQYFGPGTRLTVL.

Remarks on this clone: Germline and junction disagree at one end, which may indicate a read error. The gene calls are TRBV15 and TRBJ1-2, with 8 bases fitting TRBD1. This CDR3 has 14 residues. Germline CDR1 LNHNV, CDR2 YYDKDF (reference sequence). The CDR3 DNA reads as TGTGCCACCAGCCGAGACCGGGACAGGAAGGGCTACACCTTC. Its protein is CATSRDRDRKGYTF.

The gene calls are TRBV5-6 and TRBJ2-1; 10 bases map to TRBD2. The germline V gene has CDR1 SGHDT and CDR2 YYEEEE. This CDR3 region has 15 residues. V shed 4 bases, J shed 3 bases, and the junction held 4 bases outside the gene matches. This CDR3 reads CASSTLAGDYNEQFF. The CDR3 DNA reads TGTGCCAGCAGCACCCTAGCGGGGGACTACAATGAGCAGTTCTTC. The full variable domain, completed using reference TRBV5-6 and TRBJ2-1, is DAGVTQSPTHLIKTRGQQVTLRCSPKSGHDTVSWYQQALGQGPQFIFQYYEEEERQRGNFPDRFSGHQFPNYSSELNVNALLLGDSALYLCASSTLAGDYNEQFFGPGTRLTVL.

The chain is built from TRBV5-6 and TRBJ2-7; 7 positions agree with TRBD2. CDR3 length: 15 residues. Germline values: CDR1 SGHDT, CDR2 YYEEEE. V was clipped by 4 bases and J by 2 bases; unmatched bases: 9. The CDR3 DNA reads TGTGCCAGCAGCCCTACTGGCGGGGGAACCTACGAGCAGTACTTC. Protein: CASSPTGGGTYEQYF.

The V call is TRBV4-1, the J call TRBJ1-1, with D unresolved. The CDR3 is 12 amino acids. CDR1 and CDR2 from the germline V gene are MGHRA and YSYEKL. Deletions cut 6 bases from V and 3 bases from J, with 8 bases between. The CDR3: CASRTADTEAFF. The DNA for the CDR3 is TGCGCCAGCAGAACAGCTGACACTGAAGCTTTCTTT.

The rearrangement joins TRBV7-9 to TRBJ2-5; tentatively, D is TRBD2 (6 bases). Germline V gene data show CDR1 as SEHNR and CDR2 as FQNEAQ (reference sequence). V dropped 5 bases and J dropped 2 bases, with 18 bases sitting between them. The CDR3 covers 16 residues. The CDR3 DNA reads as TGTGCCAGCAGCCCCCCCGGAGGGACGGAACAAGAGACCCAGTACTTC. It yields the protein CASSPPGGTEQETQYF.

This sequence joins TRBV4-1 and TRBJ1-1; D is uncertain. Germline CDR1 is MGHRA and CDR2 is YSYEKL. The V end was cut by 6 bases, the J end by 0 bases, with 17 bases between. The CDR3 contains 16 residues. CDR3 region: CASSPGSAFVNTEAFF. DNA of the CDR3: TGCGCCAGCAGTCCCGGGTCGGCATTCGTGAACACTGAAGCTTTCTTT.

This clone was seen a single time. The gene calls are TRBV18 and TRBJ2-1, with 9 bases aligning to TRBD1. V gave up 4 bases and J gave up 9 bases; unmatched junction bases: 4. Germline V gene data show CDR1 as KGHSH and CDR2 as LQKENI. The CDR3 has 13 amino acids. The CDR3 region is CASSLQQGAEQFF. CDR3 bases: TGTGCCAGCTCACTCCAACAGGGGGCTGAGCAGTTCTTC. Full variable domain (outside the CDR3, taken from reference TRBV18 and TRBJ2-1): NAGVMQNPRHLVRRRGQEARLRCSPMKGHSHVYWYRQLPEEGLKFMVYLQKENIIDESGMPKERFSAEFPKEGPSILRIQQVVRGDSAAYFCASSLQQGAEQFFGPGTRLTVL.

This chain uses TRBV5-1 with TRBJ1-2, with 9 bases identical to TRBD1. V dropped 4 bases and J dropped 3; count of bases not matched to a gene: 10. This CDR3 is 16 amino acids long. CDR1 and CDR2 from the germline V gene are SGHRS and YFSETQ. In DNA, the CDR3 is TGCGCCAGCAGCCCCTCGGACAGGGGCGCTGACTATGGCTACACCTTC. Its translation is CASSPSDRGADYGYTF.

The chain recombines TRBV18 with TRBJ2-7; a weak D match, TRBD1 (5 bases). V lost 6 bases and J lost 3, with 6 bases in between. The CDR3 consists of 11 residues. The V gene's germline CDR1 is KGHSH and CDR2 LQKENI. This CDR3 is CASSDSYEQYF. The CDR3 DNA is TGTGCCAGCTCCGACAGCTACGAGCAGTACTTC.

The chain uses TRBV7-9 and TRBJ1-1; D unclear. This CDR3 spans 15 amino acids. Germline CDR1 is SEHNR and CDR2 is FQNEAQ (reference sequence). Trimming shortened V by 4 bases and J by 0 bases, and 12 bases separated the two germline ends. As DNA, the CDR3 is TGTGCCAGCAGCTCGTCTAGGAGACTGAACACTGAAGCTTTCTTT. It translates to CASSSSRRLNTEAFF.

V usage is TRBV5-5 and J usage is TRBJ2-7, with TRBD1 as a possible D gene (5 bases). CDR1 and CDR2 (germline): SGHKS, YYEKEE (reference sequence). Between the trimmed V and J ends, which lost 2 bases and 5 bases, there was a span of 11 bases. This CDR3 is built from 13 residues. Written as DNA, the CDR3 is TGTGCCAGCAGCTTCCCAGGGCCGAACGAGCAGTACTTC. Translating it yields CASSFPGPNEQYF.